A selection of T cell receptor beta chains follows, all from one sample in a study of shared clonotypes between healthy human individuals. Clones were read by immunoSEQ multiplex PCR, and TCRdb kept only the in-frame ones, dropping some. The repertoire consists of about 2.4 million clones, with 80% to 95% occurring once and the leading ten covering 0.35% to 0.45%. The sample consisted of naive CD4+ T cells from PBMCs. Source of these receptors: a man younger than 35 in good health. Some clones in this sample may be carry-over from other donors' samples. The CDR3 runs from the conserved cysteine through the conserved F or W.

len | v_gene | CDR3aa
12 | TRBV28 | CASSLSGPRQYF
15 | TRBV6-6 | CASSYDSRVGQPQHF
14 | TRBV7-9 | CASSTTGDNYGYTF
13 | TRBV5-4 | CASSHLDTGELFF
15 | TRBV28 | CASIPPLGRGTEAFF
17 | TRBV28 | CASRTGGTSGSSYEQYF
14 | TRBV28 | CASRNRDRVYGYTF
14 | TRBV28 | CASSFPGSNYGYTF
15 | TRBV7-9 | CASSLSPEIDYGYTF
15 | TRBV15 | CATSRANRGGYGYTF
14 | TRBV5-1 | CASSQGDLTDTQYF